Each of the 21 T cell receptor beta chains below was sequenced from the same sample in a study of shared clonotypes between healthy human individuals. Only in-frame clones appear in the TCRdb table, and some are missing; sequencing was by immunoSEQ multiplex PCR. Of some 2,500,000 clones listed, about nine tenths are singletons. The sequencing sample was made of naive CD4+ T cells from PBMCs. The subset was: CD45RA+ positively selected. The receptors originated from a young man in good health. Some clones in this sample may be carry-over from other donors' samples.

The rearrangement joins TRBV5-6 to TRBJ2-7, with D perhaps TRBD1 (6 bases). V was cut by 1 base and J by 5 bases, with 16 bases left in between. This CDR3 spans 15 amino acids. Germline CDR1 SGHDT, CDR2 YYEEEE. This CDR3 reads CASSLYDRPRDEQYF. CDR3 sequence (DNA): TGTGCCAGCAGCTTGTACGACAGGCCACGAGACGAGCAGTACTTC.

J is TRBJ2-1 and V is TRBV5-1, with 10 bases identical to TRBD2. Germline trimming cut 4 bases from V and 5 bases from J; bases unmatched to any gene: 12. This CDR3 contains 17 residues. CDR1 and CDR2 (germline): SGHRS, YFSETQ. The CDR3: CASSGRLGTSVNNEQFF. CDR3 DNA: TGCGCCAGCAGCGGCCGATTAGGGACTAGCGTAAACAATGAGCAGTTCTTC.

This chain connects TRBV28 to TRBJ2-1; TRBD2 aligns across 8 bases. This CDR3 is 14 amino acids long. V was clipped by 10 bases and J by 4 bases; unmatched bases: 9. CDR1 is MDHEN and CDR2 is SYDVKM in the germline V gene. CDR3 residues: CATRRLARYNEQFF. CDR3 nucleotides: TGTGCCACCAGGAGACTAGCGAGGTACAATGAGCAGTTCTTC.

The chain combines TRBV9 with TRBJ2-1; D might be TRBD1 or TRBD2, each matching 6 bases. The V end was cut by 3 bases, the J end by 3 bases, with 19 bases between. The CDR3 runs 17 residues. The germline gives CDR1 SGDLS, CDR2 YYNGEE. CDR3 nucleotide sequence: TGTGCCAGCAGCGCGGGGGCCGCGGGTTCCAACTACAATGAGCAGTTCTTC. Amino acid sequence: CASSAGAAGSNYNEQFF.

Comments on this clone: At one of its ends the junction is not consistent with the germline gene, which may arise from a read error. The rearrangement uses TRBV7-9 and TRBJ2-3; D may be TRBD1 (6 bases). The CDR3 contains 15 residues. Germline CDR1 SEHNR, CDR2 FQNEAQ (reference sequence). Here the CDR3 reads CASSLGQSSTDTQYF. Written as DNA, the CDR3 is TGTGCCAGCAGTTTAGGACAGTCTAGCACAGATACGCAGTATTTT.

CDR3 DNA sequence: TGTGCCAGCAATGGACAGGGGCGCAATCAGCCCCAGCATTTT. Translated, it gives CASNGQGRNQPQHF. This rearrangement joins TRBV2 to TRBJ1-5; 9 nucleotides agree with TRBD1. Trimming at V came to 7 bases and at J to 2 bases, leaving 3 bases not matched to a gene. The CDR3 length is 14 residues. Germline V lookup: CDR1 SNHLY, CDR2 FYNNEI.

V gene TRBV9 combines with J gene TRBJ1-2, with D possibly being TRBD1 (5 bases). Trimming cost V 1 base and J 5 bases, with 18 bases left between them. Germline V gene lookup returns CDR1 SGDLS and CDR2 YYNGEE. The CDR3 spans 16 residues. DNA for the CDR3: TGTGCCAGCAGCGTACCCGAGGGCCAGGGTCTTTATGGCTACACCTTC. Protein: CASSVPEGQGLYGYTF.

Of note for this clone: This sample also contains other DNA sequences that code for the same CDR3. This chain joins TRBV28 and TRBJ1-5; TRBD1 is a possible D gene (5 bases). This CDR3 has 12 residues. From germline, CDR1 is MDHEN and CDR2 SYDVKM. Trimming removed 8 bases from V and 1 base from J, with 6 bases in between. The CDR3 protein is CASRDSNQPQHF. The DNA of the CDR3 is TGTGCCAGCCGGGACAGCAATCAGCCCCAGCATTTT.

As for this clone: One end of the junction is discordant with germline, which a read error may explain. The V and J genes are TRBV27 and TRBJ1-1, with D possibly being TRBD1 (6 bases). Germline V gives CDR1 MNHEY, CDR2 SMNVEV (reference sequence). The CDR3 contains 16 residues. The CDR3 sequence: CASSLSIGGLNAEAFF. CDR3 nucleotide sequence: TGTGCCAGCAGTTTATCAATCGGGGGGCTGAACGCTGAAGCTTTCTTT.

In DNA, the CDR3 is TGTGCCAGCAGCGCAGGGTGGGCAGATACGCAGTATTTT. Its translation: CASSAGWADTQYF. V is TRBV2 and J is TRBJ2-3; possibly TRBD1 for D (5 bases). Germline CDR1 is SNHLY and CDR2 is FYNNEI. Trimming shortened V by 6 bases and J by 4 bases, and 11 bases separated the two germline ends. The CDR3 has 13 residues. The whole variable domain, remainder taken from reference TRBV2 and TRBJ2-3, is EPEVTQTPSHQVTQMGQEVILRCVPISNHLYFYWYRQILGQKVEFLVSFYNNEISEKSEIFDDQFSVERPDGSNFTLKIRSTKLEDSAMYFCASSAGWADTQYFGPGTRLTVL.

A note on this clone: This sample includes further DNA sequences coding for the same CDR3. The chain uses TRBV28 and TRBJ1-3; no clear D. Trimming cost V 3 bases and J 2 bases, with 5 bases left between them. The CDR3 runs 13 residues. The germline CDR1 and CDR2 sequences are MDHEN and SYDVKM. Written as DNA, the CDR3 is TGTGCCAGCAGTTTGCTGGCTGGAAACACCATATATTTT. Its protein product is CASSLLAGNTIYF. Full variable domain (missing parts from reference TRBV28 and TRBJ1-3): DVKVTQSSRYLVKRTGEKVFLECVQDMDHENMFWYRQDPGLGLRLIYFSYDVKMKEKGDIPEGYSVSREKKERFSLILESASTNQTSMYLCASSLLAGNTIYFGEGSWLTVV.

V is TRBV7-9 and J is TRBJ2-7; a weak D match, TRBD2 (7 bases). This CDR3 spans 14 amino acids. Per germline, CDR1 SEHNR and CDR2 FQNEAQ (reference sequence). V was clipped by 3 bases and J by 5 bases, with 14 bases between them. CDR3 bases: TGTGCCAGCAGCTTTGTGCGGGGGCCCCACGAGCAGTACTTC. Translated: CASSFVRGPHEQYF.

This clone was observed a single time. The chain employs TRBV19 and TRBJ2-2; 9 bases align to TRBD2. The CDR3 consists of 15 residues. V lost 6 bases to trimming and J lost 4 bases; unmatched junction nucleotides: 6. CDR1 and CDR2 (germline): LNHDA, SQIVND (reference sequence). This CDR3 is CASSLSGSGTGELFF. The CDR3 region has the DNA TGTGCCAGTAGCCTTAGCGGGAGTGGCACCGGGGAGCTGTTTTTT.

The V gene is TRBV5-4, the J gene TRBJ2-5; D ambiguous. The V gene's germline CDR1 is SGHNT and CDR2 YYREEE (reference sequence). Trimming pared 2 bases from V and 5 bases from J, leaving 10 bases between. The CDR3 extends over 13 amino acids. The CDR3 bases are TGTGCCAGCAGCTTCTGGGCATGGGAGACCCAGTACTTC. It yields the protein CASSFWAWETQYF.

The rearrangement links TRBV4-2 to TRBJ1-3; 8 nucleotides align to TRBD1. The V segment lost 0 bases and the J segment 0 bases; nucleotides outside the gene matches: 16. CDR1 and CDR2 from the germline V gene are LGHNA and YNFKEQ. The CDR3 totals 21 residues. CDR3 bases: TGTGCCAGCAGCCAAGATTTCGGGGGCAGGGGGCTTTCAAGCTCTGGAAACACCATATATTTT. This sequence encodes CASSQDFGGRGLSSSGNTIYF.

Note on this clone: This CDR3 is also generated by other DNA sequences in the sample. The rearrangement uses TRBV6-5 and TRBJ2-6, with D uncertain. Germline CDR1 MNHEY, CDR2 SVGAGI. The CDR3 spans 15 residues. The V end was cut by 3 bases, the J end by 0 bases, with 6 bases between. In DNA form, the CDR3 reads TGTGCCAGCAGTTATCGGCCCTCTGGGGCCAACGTCCTGACTTTC. As protein: CASSYRPSGANVLTF.

Details on this clone: This specimen includes other DNA sequences encoding the same CDR3. The rearrangement uses TRBV9 and TRBJ1-1; 7 bases match TRBD1. The J segment lost 1 base and the V segment lost 0 bases, leaving 3 bases of the junction unmatched. Germline V gene sequence: CDR1 SGDLS, CDR2 YYNGEE. CDR3 length: 15 amino acids. The CDR3 DNA is TGTGCCAGCAGCGTAGGTTCAGGGGGGAACACTGAAGCTTTCTTT. Protein product: CASSVGSGGNTEAFF.

V gene TRBV5-4 combines with J gene TRBJ2-3; 13 positions agree with TRBD2. The CDR3 sequence is 16 residues long. V lost 2 bases to trimming and J lost 4 bases; unmatched junction nucleotides: 4. Germline lookup yields CDR1 SGHNT and CDR2 YYREEE (reference sequence). Written as DNA, the CDR3 is TGTGCCAGCAGCTTACTAGCGGGAGGGCGTGCAGATACGCAGTATTTT. It encodes CASSLLAGGRADTQYF.

The genes are TRBV9 and TRBJ2-7; no reliable D call. The V end lost 0 bases, the J end lost 2 bases, and 9 bases lay between the germline ends. This CDR3 contains 14 residues. Germline V gene sequence: CDR1 SGDLS, CDR2 YYNGEE. The CDR3: CASSVGVTPYEQYF. The CDR3 DNA is TGTGCCAGCAGCGTAGGGGTAACACCCTACGAGCAGTACTTC.

The chain couples TRBV5-1 to TRBJ1-2; D is unclear. The CDR3 is made up of 13 amino acids. Germline-derived CDR1 and CDR2 are SGHRS and YFSETQ. Trimming took off 0 bases at V and 4 bases at J, with 7 bases between the two ends. This CDR3 is CASSLELAYGYTF. In DNA, the CDR3 is TGCGCCAGCAGCTTGGAACTGGCCTATGGCTACACCTTC.

V gene TRBV7-3 combines with J gene TRBJ2-4, with 13 bases that match TRBD2. V was clipped by 4 bases and J by 3 bases; unmatched bases: 3. Germline-derived CDR1 and CDR2 are SGHTA and FQGTGA. This CDR3 has 16 residues. The DNA for the CDR3 is TGTGCCAGCAGCTCAGGGACTAGCGGGGACAAAAACATTCAGTACTTC. Protein product: CASSSGTSGDKNIQYF.